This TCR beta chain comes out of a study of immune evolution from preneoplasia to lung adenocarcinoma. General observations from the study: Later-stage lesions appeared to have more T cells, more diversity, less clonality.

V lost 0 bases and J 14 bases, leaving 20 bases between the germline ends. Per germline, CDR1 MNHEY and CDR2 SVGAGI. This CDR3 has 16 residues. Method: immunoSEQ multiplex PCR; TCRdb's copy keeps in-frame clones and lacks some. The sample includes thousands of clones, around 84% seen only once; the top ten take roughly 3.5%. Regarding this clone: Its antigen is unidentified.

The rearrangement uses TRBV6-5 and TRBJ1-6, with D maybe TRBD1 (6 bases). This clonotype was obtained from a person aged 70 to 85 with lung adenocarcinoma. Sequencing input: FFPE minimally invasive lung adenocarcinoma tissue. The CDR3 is CASSYSGGAAKMALHF. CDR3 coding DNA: TGTGCCAGCAGTTACTCGGGGGGGGCGGCCAAAATGGCCCTCCACTTT.